These T cell receptor beta chains were read from a single sample in a study of T-cell reconstitution after alpha-beta-depleted transplantation in children. A single record per CDR3 protein comes from TCRdb applying MiXCR to the PCR reads. The sample holds under 35,000 distinct CDR3 sequences; over 5% are singletons and the top ten take about 7%. The sample in question was PBMCs, mostly from graft donor cells, obtained 180 days after TCRalphabeta/CD19-depleted stem cell transplant. The receptor set was obtained from a male patient between 10 and 17 years old who had a stem cell transplant for acute myeloid leukemia, so the T cells may come from the graft donor. CDR3s leave out the opening cysteine and the closing phenylalanine or tryptophan. D genes are given only for firm matches.

>TRBV12-3/TRBV12-4|TRBJ2-1|TRBD2
ASSLGSGLVVNNEQF
>TRBV7-9|TRBJ2-1|.
ASRLAALEDEQF
>TRBV28|TRBJ1-4|TRBD1
AARTGGPNEKLF
>TRBV7-2|TRBJ2-5|.
ASSLRSRDQETQY
>TRBV28|TRBJ1-1|.
AIGEGNTEAF
>TRBV11-2|TRBJ2-5|TRBD2
ASSFVGGKY
>TRBV30|TRBJ2-1|.
AWSANEQF
>TRBV20-1|TRBJ2-1|.
SARGGRGAFNEQF
>TRBV29-1|TRBJ2-7|.
SVTTTGTREQY
>TRBV6-5|TRBJ2-7|TRBD2
ASSTPAAGGGEQY
>TRBV5-4|TRBJ2-6|TRBD2
ASSLGDQRGFSGANVLT
>TRBV7-8|TRBJ1-5|.
ASSLVWGEYQPQH
>TRBV28|TRBJ2-1|.
ASSLTTNEQF
>TRBV20-1|TRBJ1-1|TRBD1
SASIPRTTTGTLGAF
>TRBV3-1|TRBJ2-3|.
ASSHLQDTQY
>TRBV20-1|TRBJ1-3|.
SALLGSGNTIY
>TRBV24-1|TRBJ2-1|TRBD1
ATSDPGTASYNEQF
>TRBV19|TRBJ1-5|.
ASSTGRSQPQH
>TRBV6-5|TRBJ1-2|.
ASSPPGHVYGYT
>TRBV5-1|TRBJ1-1|.
ASSLEGGFNTEAF
>TRBV5-6|TRBJ2-3|TRBD2
AMGLWTSGRITDTQY
>TRBV30|TRBJ2-1|TRBD2
AWSYGGRAHNEQF
>TRBV4-2|TRBJ2-7|.
ASSPPQGSGLKEQY
>TRBV28|TRBJ2-1|.
ASSFIVYNEQF
>TRBV10-3|TRBJ1-5|.
AISDITNQPQH
>TRBV12-5|TRBJ2-1|TRBD2
ASGLPTSGGINEQF
>TRBV9|TRBJ2-2|.
ASSGLTGSTGELF
>TRBV7-9|TRBJ2-5|.
ASSTPQETQY
>TRBV18|TRBJ1-1|.
ASSPFGYANTEAF
>TRBV20-1|TRBJ2-1|TRBD2
SAGETSGYNEQF
>TRBV3-1|TRBJ1-4|.
ASSPQRGAGEKLF
>TRBV3-1|TRBJ2-2|.
ASSHLYHRPGVGTGELF
>TRBV13|TRBJ2-1|.
ASSADRLITYNEQF
>TRBV28|TRBJ1-3|TRBD1
ASSFPGQGVGNTIY
>TRBV7-2|TRBJ1-3|.
ASSLAASSGNTIY
>TRBV6-5|TRBJ2-3|TRBD1
ASSQTGGFTDTQY
>TRBV7-2|TRBJ2-1|.
ASSFRVAGSYNEQF
>TRBV6-5|TRBJ2-4|TRBD2
ASRGGGAKNIQY
>TRBV7-7|TRBJ2-7|.
ASSLTGQGYEQY
>TRBV21-1|TRBJ1-1|.
ASSNVVANPKDTEAF
>TRBV29-1|TRBJ2-2|TRBD2
SVRTSGVNTGELF
>TRBV28|TRBJ2-7|.
ASTVRVRPNEQY
>TRBV4-2|TRBJ2-2|TRBD2
AMGPGGLAGGTGELF
>TRBV5-1|TRBJ2-1|TRBD2
ASSLTLAATYNEQF
>TRBV5-1|TRBJ2-1|TRBD2
ASSSGTSGGIPF
>TRBV30|TRBJ1-1|.
AAENTEAF
>TRBV11-2|TRBJ2-1|.
ASSLGTALYNEQF
>TRBV12-3/TRBV12-4|TRBJ2-3|TRBD2
ASRPTSGHVRHTQY
>TRBV25-1|TRBJ2-1|.
ASSEYDEQF
>TRBV29-1|TRBJ1-2|TRBD1
SVDPPTGGKYGYT
>TRBV29-1|TRBJ2-3|.
SVTGVGPTDTQY
>TRBV5-6|TRBJ2-1|TRBD1
ASSWRDRPYNEQF
>TRBV4-1|TRBJ2-1|TRBD2
ASSQDQGLAIYEQF
>TRBV18|TRBJ2-7|.
ASSLQTGAGAYEQY